This T cell receptor (beta chain) appears in the sequencing data of a study of post-analysis software for immune sequencing data. The TCR beta cDNA libraries contained unique molecular identifiers. TCRdb fed the PCR reads into MiXCR, producing one record per CDR3 protein. The sample carries about half a million distinct CDR3 sequences, around 36% recorded once. The receptor comes from a girl aged 2-17 years with multiple sclerosis. Sequenced: blood.

CDR3 in amino acids: CASSLGLAGVGGETQYF. The CDR3 nucleotides are TGCGCCAGCAGCCTTGGACTAGCGGGGGTCGGCGGAGAGACCCAGTACTTC. The chain recombines TRBV5-1 with TRBJ2-5; 13 bases are shared with TRBD2. J was trimmed by 4 bases and V by 4 bases; bases with no gene match: 10. The CDR3 sequence is 17 residues long. Per the germline V gene, CDR1 is SGHRS and CDR2 is YFSETQ.